This record looks at one T cell receptor (beta chain) sequence and its context. This clonotype was found many times. Its binding antigen is unknown. No much larger clonotype is one base removed from it; base qualities were not supplied. Libraries were made using 5' RACE. TCRbeta was amplified in two PCR rounds using Phusion High-Fidelity polymerase, and the primers carried sample-specific barcodes. TCRbeta libraries were generated by template-switch cDNA synthesis with SMARTScribe reverse transcriptase and a TRBC-specific primer. The barcoded samples were pooled and then prepared using the NEBNext Ultra DNA Library Prep Kit for Illumina. The libraries were sequenced on an Illumina MiSeq using the MiSeq reagent kit v2, 300 cycles. On the study's bioinformatics: Jemultiplexer was used to demultiplex reads by barcode, and MiTCR with default parameters handled the alignment. VDJtools filtered out non-functional sequences; clonotypes were defined by amino acid sequence, with frequencies based on assigned sequence reads. Clonal space homeostasis binned clonotypes by frequency as over-represented (0.05-1), large, medium and small. The raw public reads went through TCRdb reprocessing: fastp at Q25, MiXCR clone calling, in-frame beta chains kept. Every distinct CDR3 protein forms one entry, paired with its most common genes and DNA. For this entry, the V and J calls and clone size follow TCRdb and not the study's own pipeline. The sample data list around 780 distinct CDR3 sequences, and approximately 18% of these were observed just once. Approximately 41% of the sample is held by the ten biggest clonotypes.

These data come from a study of MAIT cells during Salmonella Paratyphi A infection (dated by TCRdb to 2016 to 2017). With regard to the full study: A single dose of 1-5x10^3 CFU of S. Paratyphi A strain NVGH308 was swallowed by adult volunteers aged 18 to 60. Ciprofloxacin 500 mg twice daily for 14 days, starting at diagnosis, was given to diagnosed volunteers. Overall study results and their limits: A significant decrease in the space occupied by over-represented MAIT clonotypes was found from baseline to mid-infection (around 0.17 to 0.091), whereas no significant post-infection difference was found. Compared with healthy controls, diagnosed volunteers had more expansion or contraction among the top five MAIT clonotypes (around 0.52 versus 0.13), suggesting that infection reshaped the repertoire. MAIT cell TRBV usage was oligoclonal with a preference for TRBV20 and TRBV6, and infection did not appear to change this usage. The availability of volunteer samples limited the sample sizes, but these sizes were considered adequate to detect differences between groups.

Reading the label with the study, this specimen's time point is: after infection, following antibiotic treatment. Using flow cytometry, MAIT cells, defined as Valpha7.2+ CD161+ T cells, were identified and sorted. Circulating MAIT cell TCRbeta repertoires were profiled longitudinally in over five volunteers in whom enteric fever developed after controlled oral challenge with live Salmonella Paratyphi A. MAIT cell samples were contributed by each diagnosed volunteer at pre-infection, mid-infection and post-infection timepoints. Enteric fever was diagnosed as Paratyphi A bacteremia and/or persistent fever above 38 °C lasting more than 12 hours. Diagnosis of infection in challenged volunteers occurred between day 4 and day 7 after challenge. Between about 4,500 and 11,000 MAIT cells per sample were sorted directly into RNAqueous-Micro lysis buffer for RNA extraction. Lymphoprep gradient centrifugation was used to isolate peripheral blood mononuclear cells from both the blood samples and the leukocyte cones. Cell sorting used a BD FACSAria Fusion or BD FACSAria III sorter.

CDR1 and CDR2 (DFQATT, SNEGSKA) derive from the germline V gene (reference sequence). The germline V and J ends show losses of 7 bases and 0 bases respectively, and no gene match explains 7 bases of the junction. The CDR3 has 14 amino acids, counting the end cysteine and phenylalanine. The retained sequence is limited to the CDR3, 42 bases, with the frame set at the first base. The receptor was isolated from a person aged 18 to 75 who was deliberately infected with Salmonella Paratyphi A in a paratyphoid fever challenge study. The sample was MAIT cells from blood, taken at the last sampling point of the challenge study. The chain is assembled from TRBV20-1 and TRBJ2-7, with 9 bases aligning to TRBD2. The CDR3 protein is CSVSPSGDSYEQYF. The base sequence is TGCAGTGTCTCTCCTAGCGGGGACTCCTACGAGCAGTACTTC.